This paragraph covers one T cell receptor (beta chain) sequence. The germline V and J ends were trimmed by 3 bases and 2 bases, with 12 bases remaining between them. Germline V gives CDR1 SGHRS, CDR2 YFSETQ. This CDR3 has 15 amino acids. This sample was included in a study of blood T cell repertoires in COVID-19. Original processing notes: Reference gene primer amplification gave estimated nucleated cell counts. Some clones are missing from TCRdb's copy, which holds only in-frame ones; the method was immunoSEQ multiplex PCR. V and J calls and clone size are as listed in that table; D and trimming were resolved from the DNA. The table lists 200,000 to 250,000 clones, around 86% of them singletons.

The chain recombines TRBV5-1 with TRBJ2-1; tentatively, D is TRBD1 (6 bases). This TCR derives from a man between 25 and 39 years old who had recovered from COVID-19. The material sequenced was peripheral blood. CDR3 sequence reads: CASSSGQPTYNEQFF. CDR3 nucleotides: TGCGCCAGCAGCTCCGGACAGCCGACCTACAATGAGCAGTTCTTC.